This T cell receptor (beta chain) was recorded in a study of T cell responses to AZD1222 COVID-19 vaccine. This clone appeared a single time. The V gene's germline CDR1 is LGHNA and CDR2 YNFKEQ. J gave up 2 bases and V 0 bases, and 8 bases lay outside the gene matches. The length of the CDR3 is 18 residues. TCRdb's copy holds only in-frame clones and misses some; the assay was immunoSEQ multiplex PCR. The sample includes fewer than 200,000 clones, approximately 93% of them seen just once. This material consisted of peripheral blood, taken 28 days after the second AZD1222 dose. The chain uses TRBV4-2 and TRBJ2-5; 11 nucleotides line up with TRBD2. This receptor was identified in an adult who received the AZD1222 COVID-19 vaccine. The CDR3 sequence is CASSQDGQGLADQETQYF. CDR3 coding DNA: TGTGCCAGCAGCCAAGATGGACAGGGACTAGCGGATCAAGAGACCCAGTACTTC.